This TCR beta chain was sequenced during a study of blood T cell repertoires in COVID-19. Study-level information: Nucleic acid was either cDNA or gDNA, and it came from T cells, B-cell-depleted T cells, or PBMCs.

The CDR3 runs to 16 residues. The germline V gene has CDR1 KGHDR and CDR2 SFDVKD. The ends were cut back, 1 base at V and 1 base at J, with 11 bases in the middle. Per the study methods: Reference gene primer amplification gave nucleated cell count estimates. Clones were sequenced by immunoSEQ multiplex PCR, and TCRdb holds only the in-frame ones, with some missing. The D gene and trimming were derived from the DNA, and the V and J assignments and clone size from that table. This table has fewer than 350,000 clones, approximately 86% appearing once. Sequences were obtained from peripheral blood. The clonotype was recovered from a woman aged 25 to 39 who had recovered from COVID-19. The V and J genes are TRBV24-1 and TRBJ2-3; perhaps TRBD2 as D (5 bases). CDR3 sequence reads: CATSDFTAGGTDTQYF. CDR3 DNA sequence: TGTGCCACCAGTGATTTCACGGCGGGTGGCACAGATACGCAGTATTTT.